Following are 11 T cell receptor beta chains from one sample sequenced in a study of CD8 T cells in Susac syndrome. Reverse transcription of 0.5 to 1 ug RNA used random hexamers. MiXCR, applied by TCRdb to the immunoSEQ multiplex PCR reads, yields one record per CDR3 protein. The table has 150,000 to 200,000 distinct CDR3 sequences, around 93% seen once. The sample taken for sequencing was CD4+ T cells from PBMCs. The receptor set was obtained from a human donor with multiple sclerosis.

DNA of the CDR3: TGTGCCAGCAGCTCCAGACTAGCGCGTCAAGAGACCCAGTACTTC. This translates into CASSSRLARQETQYF. This chain uses TRBV13 with TRBJ2-5, with 8 bases fitting TRBD2. This CDR3 has 15 residues. Germline lookup yields CDR1 PRHDT and CDR2 FYEKMQ (reference sequence). Trimming cost V 4 bases and J 2 bases; bases outside gene matches: 6.

The chain links TRBV3-1 to TRBJ2-7, with D possibly matching TRBD1 (6 bases). In germline, CDR1 is LGHDT, CDR2 YNNKEL (reference sequence). V was trimmed by 4 bases and J by 7 bases, leaving 17 bases between them. This CDR3 comprises 14 residues. CDR3 in amino acids: CASSPYGGPREQYF. CDR3 sequence (DNA): TGTGCCAGCAGCCCCTATGGGGGCCCAAGGGAGCAGTACTTC.

The table lists this clonotype with a count of one. The chain recombines TRBV12-3 or TRBV12-4 with TRBJ1-1; the D is unclear. V lost 6 bases, J lost 4 bases, and 9 bases lay in between. This CDR3 comprises 12 residues. In nucleotides, the CDR3 is TGTGCCAGCAGCTGGACGAGCACTGAAGCTTTCTTT. Protein sequence: CASSWTSTEAFF.

This clonotype appeared a single time. The chain links TRBV3-1 to TRBJ1-6; D gene ambiguous. The germline CDR1 and CDR2 sequences are LGHDT and YNNKEL (reference sequence). The CDR3 totals 15 residues. Trimming left V 7 bases short and J 7 bases short, with 17 bases between. The CDR3 reads CASTRQSGPNSPLHF. The CDR3 DNA sequence: TGTGCCAGCACTCGTCAATCGGGTCCAAATTCACCCCTCCACTTT.

The chain has TRBV30 and TRBJ1-1, with no clear D. V gave up 4 bases and J gave up 1 base, with 13 bases separating them. The CDR3 consists of 14 residues. Germline V lookup: CDR1 GTSNPN, CDR2 SVGIG (reference sequence). The CDR3 protein is CAWMALQTNTEAFF. CDR3 in DNA: TGTGCCTGGATGGCTCTACAGACGAACACTGAAGCTTTCTTT.

Written as DNA, the CDR3 is TGTGCCAGCAGGAAACAGGGCCCAGATACGCAGTATTTT. This sequence encodes CASRKQGPDTQYF. This sequence joins TRBV28 and TRBJ2-3, with a tentative D call TRBD1 (6 bases). Looked up from germline, CDR1 is MDHEN and CDR2 is SYDVKM. The CDR3 consists of 13 residues. V dropped 6 bases and J dropped 4 bases, with 11 bases sitting between them.

The chain joins TRBV27 to TRBJ2-2; 13 nucleotides agree with TRBD2. V lost 2 bases to trimming and J lost 5 bases; unmatched junction nucleotides: 5. Germline CDR1 and CDR2: MNHEY and SMNVEV (reference sequence). The CDR3 is made up of 17 amino acids. CDR3 in DNA: TGTGCCAGCAGTTTAGGGGGACTAGCGGGACCGACCGGGGAGCTGTTTTTT. The encoded protein is CASSLGGLAGPTGELFF.

This sequence joins TRBV13 and TRBJ2-7; 12 bases map to TRBD2. V trimming: 5 bases; J trimming: 3 bases; junction bases outside the gene matches: 5. The CDR3 sequence is 15 residues long. Germline CDR1 and CDR2: PRHDT and FYEKMQ (reference sequence). In nucleotides, the CDR3 is TGTGCCAGCAGCGCCCCGACTAGCGGGGGCTACGAGCAGTACTTC. Its translation is CASSAPTSGGYEQYF.

The CDR3 region has the DNA TGTGCCAGCTCACAGGGTAGGGTGAACACTGAAGCTTTCTTT. Translated, it gives CASSQGRVNTEAFF. The J gene is TRBJ1-1, the V gene TRBV18; no clear D gene. This CDR3 has 14 residues. The V end lost 4 bases, the J end lost 0 bases, and 9 bases lay between the germline ends. In germline, CDR1 is KGHSH, CDR2 LQKENI.

This clonotype came up a few times. The rearrangement links TRBV6-5 to TRBJ1-1; D not certain. This CDR3 region has 13 residues. Germline V gene data show CDR1 as MNHEY and CDR2 as SVGAGI. V was cut by 6 bases and J by 1 base, with 9 bases left in between. Here the CDR3 reads CASSLQANTEAFF. The CDR3 bases are TGTGCCAGCAGCCTCCAGGCGAACACTGAAGCTTTCTTT.

Points on this clonotype: One end of the junction varies from germline; a read error may be responsible. This rearrangement joins TRBV2 to TRBJ2-1; D remains ambiguous. The CDR3 has 12 residues. In germline, CDR1 is SNHLY, CDR2 FYNNEI. CDR3 sequence (DNA): TGTGCCAGCAGCTCTACCGGTGGCGCCAAGATCTTC. Translation gives CASSSTGGAKIF.